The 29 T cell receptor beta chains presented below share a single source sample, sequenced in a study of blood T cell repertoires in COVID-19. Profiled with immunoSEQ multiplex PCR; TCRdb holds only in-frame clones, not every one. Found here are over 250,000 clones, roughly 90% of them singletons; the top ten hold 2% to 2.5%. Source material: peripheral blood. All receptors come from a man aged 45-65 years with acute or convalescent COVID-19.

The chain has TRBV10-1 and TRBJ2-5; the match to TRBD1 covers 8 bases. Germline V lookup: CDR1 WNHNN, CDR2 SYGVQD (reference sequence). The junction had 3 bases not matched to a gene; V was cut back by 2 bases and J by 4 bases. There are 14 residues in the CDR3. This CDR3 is CASSEQGAGETQYF. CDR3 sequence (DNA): TGCGCCAGCAGTGAGCAGGGGGCTGGAGAGACCCAGTACTTC.

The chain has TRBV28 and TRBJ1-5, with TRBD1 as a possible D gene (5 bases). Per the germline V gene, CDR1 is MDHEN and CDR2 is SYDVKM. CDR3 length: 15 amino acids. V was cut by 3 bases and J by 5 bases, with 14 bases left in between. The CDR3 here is CASSFLRGEDQPQHF. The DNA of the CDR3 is TGTGCCAGCAGTTTCCTTCGGGGGGAGGATCAGCCCCAGCATTTT.

CDR3 sequence: CASSLGQSGANVLTF. Here the CDR3 DNA reads TGTGCCAGCAGCTTGGGACAGTCCGGGGCCAACGTCCTGACTTTC. This chain links TRBV7-8 with TRBJ2-6; 7 nucleotides line up with TRBD1. This CDR3 region has 15 residues. V shed 3 bases and J 4 bases; nucleotides not matched to a gene: 3. From germline, CDR1 is SGHVS and CDR2 FQNEAQ.

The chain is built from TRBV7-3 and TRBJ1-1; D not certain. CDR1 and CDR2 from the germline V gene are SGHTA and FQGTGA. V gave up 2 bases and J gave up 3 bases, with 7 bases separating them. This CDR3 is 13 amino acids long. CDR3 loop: CASSLSPDTEAFF. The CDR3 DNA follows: TGTGCCAGCAGCTTATCTCCGGACACTGAAGCTTTCTTT.

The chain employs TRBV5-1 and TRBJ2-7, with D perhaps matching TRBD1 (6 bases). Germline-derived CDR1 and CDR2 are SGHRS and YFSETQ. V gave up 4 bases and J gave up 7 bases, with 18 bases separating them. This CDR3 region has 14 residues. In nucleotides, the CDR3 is TGCGCCAGCAGCGTTTGGGCAGGGGATAGGGAGCAGTACTTC. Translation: CASSVWAGDREQYF.

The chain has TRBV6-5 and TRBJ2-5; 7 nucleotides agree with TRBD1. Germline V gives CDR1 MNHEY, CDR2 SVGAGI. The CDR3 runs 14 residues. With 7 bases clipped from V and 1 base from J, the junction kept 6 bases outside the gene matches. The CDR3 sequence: CASTLDRTQETQYF. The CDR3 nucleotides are TGTGCCAGCACCTTGGACAGGACCCAAGAGACCCAGTACTTC.

Here the CDR3 reads CASSLTDSYEQYF. The CDR3 bases are TGTGCCAGCAGCTTAACGGACAGCTACGAGCAGTACTTC. The V and J genes are TRBV7-3 and TRBJ2-7; tentative D call: TRBD1 (6 bases). This CDR3 has 13 residues. CDR1 is SGHTA and CDR2 is FQGTGA in the germline V gene. The V end lost 0 bases, the J end lost 3 bases, and 6 bases lay between the germline ends. Full variable domain (remainder filled in from reference TRBV7-3 and TRBJ2-7): GAGVSQTPSNKVTEKGKYVELRCDPISGHTALYWYRQSLGQGPEFLIYFQGTGAADDSGLPNDRFFAVRPEGSVSTLKIQRTERGDSAVYLCASSLTDSYEQYFGPGTRLTVT.

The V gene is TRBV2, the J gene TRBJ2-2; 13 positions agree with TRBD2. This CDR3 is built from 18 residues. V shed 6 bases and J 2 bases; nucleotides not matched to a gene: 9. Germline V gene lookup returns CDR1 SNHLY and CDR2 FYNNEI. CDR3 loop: CASSRTTSGGLNTGELFF. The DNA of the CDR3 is TGTGCCAGCAGCCGAACGACTAGCGGGGGGTTAAACACCGGGGAGCTGTTTTTT.

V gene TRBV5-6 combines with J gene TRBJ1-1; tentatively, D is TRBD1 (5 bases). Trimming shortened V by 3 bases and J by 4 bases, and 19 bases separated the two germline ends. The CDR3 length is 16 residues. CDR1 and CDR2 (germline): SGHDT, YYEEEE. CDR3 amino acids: CASSWGPTGGSTEAFF. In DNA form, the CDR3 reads TGTGCCAGCAGCTGGGGTCCTACCGGGGGAAGCACTGAAGCTTTCTTT.

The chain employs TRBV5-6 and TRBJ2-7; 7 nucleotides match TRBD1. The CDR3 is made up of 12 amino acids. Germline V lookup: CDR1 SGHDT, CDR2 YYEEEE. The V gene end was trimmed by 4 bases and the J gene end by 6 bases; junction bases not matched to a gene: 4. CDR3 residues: CASSLGDSEQYF. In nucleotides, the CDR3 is TGTGCCAGCAGCCTGGGGGACAGCGAGCAGTACTTC.

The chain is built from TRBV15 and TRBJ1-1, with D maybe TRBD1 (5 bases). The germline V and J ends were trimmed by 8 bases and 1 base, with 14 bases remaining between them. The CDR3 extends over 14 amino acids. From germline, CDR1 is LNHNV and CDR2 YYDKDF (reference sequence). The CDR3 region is CATRLGAANTEAFF. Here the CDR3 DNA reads TGTGCCACCCGCTTAGGGGCTGCGAACACTGAAGCTTTCTTT. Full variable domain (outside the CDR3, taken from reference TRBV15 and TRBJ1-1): DAMVIQNPRYQVTQFGKPVTLSCSQTLNHNVMYWYQQKSSQAPKLLFHYYDKDFNNEADTPDNFQSRRPNTSFCFLDIRSPGLGDTAMYLCATRLGAANTEAFFGQGTRLTVV.

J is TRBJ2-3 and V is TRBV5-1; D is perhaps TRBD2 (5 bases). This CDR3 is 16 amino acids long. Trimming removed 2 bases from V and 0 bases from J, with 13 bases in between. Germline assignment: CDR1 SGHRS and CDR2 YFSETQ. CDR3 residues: CASSFQAVLSTDTQYF. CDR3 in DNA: TGCGCCAGCAGCTTCCAAGCGGTTCTCAGCACAGATACGCAGTATTTT.

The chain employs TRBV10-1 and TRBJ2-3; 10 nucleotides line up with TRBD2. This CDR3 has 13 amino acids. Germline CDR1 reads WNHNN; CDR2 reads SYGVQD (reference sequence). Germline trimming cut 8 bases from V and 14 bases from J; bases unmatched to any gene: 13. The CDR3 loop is CASREASGGIWYF. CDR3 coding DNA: TGCGCCAGCCGAGAGGCTAGCGGGGGTATATGGTATTTT.

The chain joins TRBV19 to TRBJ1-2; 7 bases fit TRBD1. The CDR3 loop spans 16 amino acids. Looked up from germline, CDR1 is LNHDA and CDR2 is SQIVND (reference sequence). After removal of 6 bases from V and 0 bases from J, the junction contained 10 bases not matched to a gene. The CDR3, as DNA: TGTGCCAGTAGGGAGAACAGGGGCCTTGCTAACTATGGCTACACCTTC. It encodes CASRENRGLANYGYTF.

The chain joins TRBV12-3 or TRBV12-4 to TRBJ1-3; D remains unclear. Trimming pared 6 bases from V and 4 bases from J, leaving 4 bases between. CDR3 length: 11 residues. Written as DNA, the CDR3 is TGTGCCAGCAGATCGGGAAACACCATATATTTT. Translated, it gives CASRSGNTIYF.

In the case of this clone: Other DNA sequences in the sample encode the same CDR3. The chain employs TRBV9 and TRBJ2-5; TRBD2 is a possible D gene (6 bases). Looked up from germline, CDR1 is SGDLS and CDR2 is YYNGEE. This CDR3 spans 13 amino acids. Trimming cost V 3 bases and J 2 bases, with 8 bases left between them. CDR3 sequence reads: CASSGGLQETQYF. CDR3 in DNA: TGTGCCAGCAGCGGGGGACTTCAAGAGACCCAGTACTTC.

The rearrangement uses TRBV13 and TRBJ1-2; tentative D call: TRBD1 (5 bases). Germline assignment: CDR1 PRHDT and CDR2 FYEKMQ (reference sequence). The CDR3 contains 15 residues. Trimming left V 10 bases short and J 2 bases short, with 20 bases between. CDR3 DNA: TGTGCCACTTTCGGGGGGACCGAAAGCAACTATGGCTACACCTTC. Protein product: CATFGGTESNYGYTF.

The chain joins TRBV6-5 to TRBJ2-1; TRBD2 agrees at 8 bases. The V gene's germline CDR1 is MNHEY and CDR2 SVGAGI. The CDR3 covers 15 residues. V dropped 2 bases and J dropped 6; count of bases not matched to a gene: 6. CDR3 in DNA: TGTGCCAGCAGTTACATTGCGGGGGGTCCCAATGAGCAGTTCTTC. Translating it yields CASSYIAGGPNEQFF.

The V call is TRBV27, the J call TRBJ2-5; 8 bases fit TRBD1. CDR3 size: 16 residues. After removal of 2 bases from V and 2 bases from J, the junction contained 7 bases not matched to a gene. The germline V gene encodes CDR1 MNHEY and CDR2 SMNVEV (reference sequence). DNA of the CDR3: TGTGCCAGCAGTTTAATTTTCCGACAGGGGCAAGAGACCCAGTACTTC. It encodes CASSLIFRQGQETQYF.

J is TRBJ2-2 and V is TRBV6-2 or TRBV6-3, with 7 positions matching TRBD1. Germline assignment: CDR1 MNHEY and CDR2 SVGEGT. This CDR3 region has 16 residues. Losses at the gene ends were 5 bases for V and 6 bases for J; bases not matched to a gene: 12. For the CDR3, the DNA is TGTGCCAGCAGTCAACCGCAGGGGGTTGGTCCCGGGGAGCTGTTTTTT. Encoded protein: CASSQPQGVGPGELFF.

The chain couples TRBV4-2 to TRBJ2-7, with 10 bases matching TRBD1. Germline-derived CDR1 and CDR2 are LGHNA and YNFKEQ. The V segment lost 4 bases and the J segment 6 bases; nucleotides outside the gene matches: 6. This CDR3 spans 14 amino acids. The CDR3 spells CASSPWTGGSEQYF. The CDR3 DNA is TGTGCCAGCAGCCCCTGGACAGGGGGAAGCGAGCAGTACTTC.

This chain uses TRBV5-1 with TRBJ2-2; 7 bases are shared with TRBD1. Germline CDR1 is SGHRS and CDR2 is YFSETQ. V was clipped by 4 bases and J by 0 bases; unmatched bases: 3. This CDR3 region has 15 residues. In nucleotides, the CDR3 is TGCGCCAGCAGCCTAGACAGGGCGAACACCGGGGAGCTGTTTTTT. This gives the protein CASSLDRANTGELFF.

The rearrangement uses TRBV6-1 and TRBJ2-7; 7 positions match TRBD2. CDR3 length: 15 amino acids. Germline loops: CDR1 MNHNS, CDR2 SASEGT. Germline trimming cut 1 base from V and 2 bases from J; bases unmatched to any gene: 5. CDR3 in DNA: TGTGCCAGCAGTGAAGGGTGGCGGGGGACCTACGAGCAGTACTTC. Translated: CASSEGWRGTYEQYF.

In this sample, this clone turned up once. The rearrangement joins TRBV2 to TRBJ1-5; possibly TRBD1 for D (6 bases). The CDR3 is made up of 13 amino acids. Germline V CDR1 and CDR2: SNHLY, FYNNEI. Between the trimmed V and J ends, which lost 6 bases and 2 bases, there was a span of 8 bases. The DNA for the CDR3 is TGTGCCAGCAGCAAGGGGGGCAATCAGCCCCAGCATTTT. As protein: CASSKGGNQPQHF.

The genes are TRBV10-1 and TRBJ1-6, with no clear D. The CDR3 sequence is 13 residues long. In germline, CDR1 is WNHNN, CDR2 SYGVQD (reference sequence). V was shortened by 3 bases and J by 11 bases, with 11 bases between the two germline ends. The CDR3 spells CASSDEAVAPLHF. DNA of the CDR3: TGCGCCAGCAGTGATGAAGCGGTCGCACCCCTCCACTTT.

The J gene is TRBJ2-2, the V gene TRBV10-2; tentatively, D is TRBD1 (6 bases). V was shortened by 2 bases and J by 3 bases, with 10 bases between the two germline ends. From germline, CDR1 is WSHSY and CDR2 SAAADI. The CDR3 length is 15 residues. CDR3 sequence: CASSEREGDTGELFF. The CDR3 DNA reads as TGCGCCAGCAGTGAGAGAGAGGGGGACACCGGGGAGCTGTTTTTT.

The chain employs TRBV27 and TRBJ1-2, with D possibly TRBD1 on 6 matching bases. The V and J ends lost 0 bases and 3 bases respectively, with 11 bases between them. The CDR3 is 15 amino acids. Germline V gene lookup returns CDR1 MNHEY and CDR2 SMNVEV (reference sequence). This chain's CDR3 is CASSLSATGYYGYTF. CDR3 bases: TGTGCCAGCAGTTTATCAGCTACAGGGTACTATGGCTACACCTTC.

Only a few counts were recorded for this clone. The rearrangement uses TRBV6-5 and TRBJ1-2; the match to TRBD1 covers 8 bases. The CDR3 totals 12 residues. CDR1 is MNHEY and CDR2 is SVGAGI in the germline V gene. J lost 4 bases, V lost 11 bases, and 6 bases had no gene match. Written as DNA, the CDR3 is TGTGCCTCCTTCAGGGGGCGCTATGGCTACACCTTC. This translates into CASFRGRYGYTF.

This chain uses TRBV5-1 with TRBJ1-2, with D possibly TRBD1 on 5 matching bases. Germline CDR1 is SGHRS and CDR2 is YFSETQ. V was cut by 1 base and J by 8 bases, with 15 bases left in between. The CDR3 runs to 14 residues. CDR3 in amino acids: CASSLQGQGGGYTF. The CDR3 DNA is TGCGCCAGCAGCTTGCAGGGCCAGGGTGGGGGCTACACCTTC.